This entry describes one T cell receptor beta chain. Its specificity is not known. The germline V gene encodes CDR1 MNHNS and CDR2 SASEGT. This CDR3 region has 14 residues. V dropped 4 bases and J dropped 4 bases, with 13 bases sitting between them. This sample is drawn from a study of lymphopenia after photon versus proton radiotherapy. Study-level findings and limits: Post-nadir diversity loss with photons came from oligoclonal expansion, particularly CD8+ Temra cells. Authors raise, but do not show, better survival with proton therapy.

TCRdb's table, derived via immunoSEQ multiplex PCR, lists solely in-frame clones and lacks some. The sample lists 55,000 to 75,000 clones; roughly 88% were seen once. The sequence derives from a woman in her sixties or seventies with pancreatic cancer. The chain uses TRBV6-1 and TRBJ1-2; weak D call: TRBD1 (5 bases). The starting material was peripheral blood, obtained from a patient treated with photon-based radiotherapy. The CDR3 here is CASSGGLKGYGYTF. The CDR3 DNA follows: TGTGCCAGCAGTGGGGGACTGAAGGGCTATGGCTACACCTTC.